This is a list of T cell receptor beta chains from one sample in a study of cytomegalovirus exposure and HLA in healthy donors. Profiled with immunoSEQ multiplex PCR; TCRdb holds only in-frame clones, not every one. This repertoire shows 120,000 to 150,000 clones, just under 75% found once; its top ten account for 1.5% to 2%. Sequencing used PBMCs. The receptors were sampled from a young woman in good health and CMV-seronegative. CDR3s include the opening cysteine and the closing phenylalanine or tryptophan. The D gene is left open where the match is weak. Some rows have no size entry. The others give once, few or many, or a class for an expanded clone.

V gene,clone size,D gene,J gene,CDR3 DNA,CDR3 protein
TRBV6-4,.,TRBD2,TRBJ2-3,TGTGCCAGCAGACCGGGACTAGAGGCAGATACGCAGTATTTT,CASRPGLEADTQYF
TRBV7-2,.,.,TRBJ2-2,TGTGCCAGCAGCTTAGCGGAGAAAAGGAAGCTGTTTTTT,CASSLAEKRKLFF
TRBV21-1,.,.,TRBJ2-2,TGTGCCAGCAGCAAAGTAAAGGTAGCGGGGCCGGAGAAGACTAACACCGGGGAGCTGTTTTTT,CASSKVKVAGPEKTNTGELFF
TRBV23-1,.,TRBD1,TRBJ1-5,TGCGCCAGCAGTCAAGCGTGGACAGGGGCTAGCAAGCCCCAGCATTTT,CASSQAWTGASKPQHF
TRBV25-1,few,.,TRBJ1-4,TGTGCCAGCAGTGATGAACAGGCAACTAATGAAAAACTGTTTTTT,CASSDEQATNEKLFF
TRBV10-3,.,.,TRBJ1-5,TGTGCCATCAGTGAGTCGTCAGGTAGAGGGAATCAGCCCCAGCATTTT,CAISESSGRGNQPQHF
TRBV5-1,few,TRBD1,TRBJ2-7,TGCGCCAGCGGGGGCCCGACAGGGACCGAAACGAGCGAGCAGTACTTC,CASGGPTGTETSEQYF
TRBV19,.,TRBD2,TRBJ2-1,TGTGCCAGTAGTGGCCGGACTAGCGTCAGATACAATGAGCAGTTCTTC,CASSGRTSVRYNEQFF
TRBV9,.,.,TRBJ1-1,TGTGCCAGCAGCGACGGGGTCAGGAGGAACACTGAAGCTTTCTTT,CASSDGVRRNTEAFF
TRBV28,.,TRBD2,TRBJ2-1,TGTGCCACTTTAATGGGCCGGGAGGATGAGCAGTTCTTC,CATLMGREDEQFF
TRBV11-2,.,.,TRBJ2-1,TGTGCCAGCAGGTCGATCAGGCGGGAACCTTACAATGAGCAGTTCTTC,CASRSIRREPYNEQFF
TRBV6-5,.,TRBD2,TRBJ2-5,TGTGCCAGCAGTCTTCGCGCGGGAGGGCGGGGGACCCAGTACTTC,CASSLRAGGRGTQYF
TRBV19,.,TRBD1,TRBJ1-2,TGTGCCAGTAGTAGAGGGACAGGGGTAGACTATGGCTACACCTTC,CASSRGTGVDYGYTF
TRBV7-9,few,.,TRBJ2-7,TGTGCCAGCAGTACCGGGAGTTACGAGCAGTACTTC,CASSTGSYEQYF
TRBV9,.,TRBD2,TRBJ2-1,TGTGCCAGCAGCGACCCGACTAGCGGGAGTAGGGCCAATGAGCAGTTCTTC,CASSDPTSGSRANEQFF
TRBV7-2,.,TRBD1,TRBJ1-6,TGTGCCAGCAGAAGGACAGGGAGTAGCTCCTATAATTCACCCCTCCACTTT,CASRRTGSSSYNSPLHF
TRBV18,.,TRBD1,TRBJ2-3,TGTGCCAGCTCACTTAGGGGGCTAGTCACAGATACGCAGTATTTT,CASSLRGLVTDTQYF
TRBV5-1,few,TRBD1,TRBJ1-4,TGCGCCAGCAGCTTAAGGACAGGTGGTAATGAAAAACTGTTTTTT,CASSLRTGGNEKLFF
TRBV4-3,few,.,TRBJ2-2,TGCGCCAGCAGTCCTGGGGGGGGGCGCAGCACCGGGGAGCTGTTTTTT,CASSPGGGRSTGELFF
TRBV7-9,.,TRBD2,TRBJ2-5,TGTGCCAGCAGCTTAGGACTAGCGGGGCAAGAGACCCAGTACTTC,CASSLGLAGQETQYF
TRBV7-2,few,.,TRBJ1-1,TGTGCCAGCAGCTTCATGCGGGGGGCGAGTACTGAAGCTTTCTTT,CASSFMRGASTEAFF
TRBV5-1,.,.,TRBJ2-7,TGCGCCAGCAGCTTGGGGACTTACTACGAGCAGTACTTC,CASSLGTYYEQYF
TRBV7-2,.,.,TRBJ2-1,TGTGCCAGCAGCTTCCACAGGGTTAGCAACAATGAGCAGTTCTTC,CASSFHRVSNNEQFF
TRBV5-1,.,.,TRBJ1-1,TGCGCCAGCAGCCCCGGGGGGAGCGGGTTGGCTGAAGCTTTCTTT,CASSPGGSGLAEAFF
TRBV19,.,TRBD1,TRBJ2-5,TGTGCCAGTAGTACAGGGGGCGCGGAAGAGACCCAGTACTTC,CASSTGGAEETQYF
TRBV11-2,.,TRBD1,TRBJ2-3,TGTGCCAGCAGCCCCGGGACAGCCGCAGATACGCAGTATTTT,CASSPGTAADTQYF
TRBV19,.,TRBD1,TRBJ2-2,TGTGCCAGTAGTACCAGGACAGGCCTAGCGAACACCGGGGAGCTGTTTTTT,CASSTRTGLANTGELFF
TRBV19,.,TRBD1,TRBJ2-3,TGTGCCAGCCGGGACAGGAGCACAGATACGCAGTATTTT,CASRDRSTDTQYF
TRBV19,.,TRBD2,TRBJ2-1,TGTGCCAGTAGTATGATCGGACTAGCGGGAGGGCCGTGGGGGGAGCAGTTCTTC,CASSMIGLAGGPWGEQFF
TRBV7-2,.,TRBD2,TRBJ2-1,TGTGCCAGCAGCTTAAGTAGGTCCCCGGGGGGTGAGCAGTTCTTC,CASSLSRSPGGEQFF
TRBV18,.,.,TRBJ2-7,TGTGCCAGCTCACCAGGACAGACAGAATACGAGCAGTACTTC,CASSPGQTEYEQYF
TRBV7-8,.,TRBD1,TRBJ1-2,TGTGCCAGCAGCCGACGGGACAGGCGATACTCTGGCTACACCTTC,CASSRRDRRYSGYTF
TRBV5-1,.,TRBD1,TRBJ1-2,TGCGCCAGCAGCTCTCAGGGGGCGCCTAACTATGGCTACACCTTC,CASSSQGAPNYGYTF
TRBV4-1,few,TRBD1,TRBJ1-6,TGCGCCAGCAGCCAGGAGGGACAGGGGCCCTATAATTCACCCCTCCACTTT,CASSQEGQGPYNSPLHF
TRBV7-2,.,TRBD1,TRBJ1-2,TGTGCCAGCAGCTCAGGGGGGAATTATGGCTACACCTTC,CASSSGGNYGYTF
TRBV5-6,.,TRBD1,TRBJ2-5,TGTGCCAGCAGCTACAGGGGTCAAGAGACCCAGTACTTC,CASSYRGQETQYF
TRBV7-2,.,.,TRBJ2-7,TGTGCCAGCAGTTTCGACAGCCTCTCCTACGAGCAGTACTTC,CASSFDSLSYEQYF
TRBV28,.,.,TRBJ1-1,TGTGCCAGCAGCCCAGGGGCGACTGAAGCTTTCTTT,CASSPGATEAFF
TRBV7-2,.,.,TRBJ1-1,TGTGCCAGCAGCAGGAGCAGCCTGAACACTGAAGCTTTCTTT,CASSRSSLNTEAFF
TRBV7-2,.,.,TRBJ2-5,TGTGCCAGCAGCTCCCCGGGTCAAGAGACCCAGTACTTC,CASSSPGQETQYF
TRBV18,.,.,TRBJ2-2,TGTGCCAGCTCACCCCAGGACAGTAGAGGCACCGGGGAGCTGTTTTTT,CASSPQDSRGTGELFF
TRBV5-8,.,.,TRBJ1-1,TGTGCCAGCAGCTTGGGGTGGACTCACACTGAAGCTTTCTTT,CASSLGWTHTEAFF
TRBV6-5,.,TRBD1,TRBJ1-1,TGTGCCAGCAGTTACATTGAAAGGGGGCGGACTGAAGCTTTCTTT,CASSYIERGRTEAFF
TRBV6-5,.,TRBD1,TRBJ1-5,TGTGCCAGCACCAGTGGACAGGGCAATCAGCCCCAGCATTTT,CASTSGQGNQPQHF
TRBV10-3,.,.,TRBJ2-3,TGTGCCCTGGGTCCGGAGCCAGATACGCAGTATTTT,CALGPEPDTQYF
TRBV6-5,.,.,TRBJ1-1,TGTGCCAGCAGCAGGACTCCTTATAACACTGAAGCTTTCTTT,CASSRTPYNTEAFF
TRBV4-1,.,.,TRBJ2-1,TGCGCCAGCAGCCAAGAGACAAACGCAAACAATGAGCAGTTCTTC,CASSQETNANNEQFF
TRBV18,.,.,TRBJ1-1,TGTGCCAGCTCACCACCGGCGGACACTGAAGCTTTCTTT,CASSPPADTEAFF
TRBV18,.,TRBD1,TRBJ2-5,TGTGCCAGCTCACCCCAGGGGGCAGAAGAGACCCAGTACTTC,CASSPQGAEETQYF
TRBV10-3,few,TRBD1,TRBJ2-1,TGTGCCATTGCGACAGGGGTGACATACAATGAGCAGTTCTTC,CAIATGVTYNEQFF
TRBV5-6,.,.,TRBJ1-2,TGTGCCAGCAGCTTGGTCCAGGGGTACTATGGCTACACCTTC,CASSLVQGYYGYTF
TRBV4-3,.,TRBD2,TRBJ2-3,TGCGCCAGCAGCCAATCCGGGGGGGATACGCAGTATTTT,CASSQSGGDTQYF
TRBV19,.,TRBD1,TRBJ1-4,TGTGCCAGTAGTAACAGGGGTTACGGTACTAATGAAAAACTGTTTTTT,CASSNRGYGTNEKLFF
TRBV11-2,.,.,TRBJ1-5,TGTGCCAGCAGCTTAGATCGGGGTGGCAATCAGCCCCAGCATTTT,CASSLDRGGNQPQHF